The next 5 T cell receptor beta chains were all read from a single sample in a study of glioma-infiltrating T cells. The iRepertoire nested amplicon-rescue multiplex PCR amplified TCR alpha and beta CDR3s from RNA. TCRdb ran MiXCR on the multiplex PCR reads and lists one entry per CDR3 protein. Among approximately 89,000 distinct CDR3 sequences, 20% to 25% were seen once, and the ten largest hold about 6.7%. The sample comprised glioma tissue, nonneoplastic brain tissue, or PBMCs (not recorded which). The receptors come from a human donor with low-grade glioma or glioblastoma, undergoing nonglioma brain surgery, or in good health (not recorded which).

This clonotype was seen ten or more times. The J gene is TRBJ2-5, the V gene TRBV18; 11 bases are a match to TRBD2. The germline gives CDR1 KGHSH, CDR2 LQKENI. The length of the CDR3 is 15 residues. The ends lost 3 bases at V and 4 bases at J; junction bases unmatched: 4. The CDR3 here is CASSPRLAGPETQYF. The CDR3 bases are TGTGCCAGCTCACCGAGACTAGCGGGACCAGAGACCCAGTACTTC.

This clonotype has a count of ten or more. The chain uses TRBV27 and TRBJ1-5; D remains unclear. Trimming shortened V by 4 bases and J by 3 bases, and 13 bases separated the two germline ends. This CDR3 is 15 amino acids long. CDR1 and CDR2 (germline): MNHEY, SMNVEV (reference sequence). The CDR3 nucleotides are TGTGCCAGCAGTTCGACGGACGGATTCAATCAGCCCCAGCATTTT. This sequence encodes CASSSTDGFNQPQHF.

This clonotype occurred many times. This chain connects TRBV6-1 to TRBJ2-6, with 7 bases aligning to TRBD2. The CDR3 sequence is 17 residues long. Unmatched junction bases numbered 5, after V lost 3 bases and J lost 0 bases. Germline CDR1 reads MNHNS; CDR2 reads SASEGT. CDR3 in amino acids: CASSDTPGGSGANVLTF. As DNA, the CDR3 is TGTGCCAGCAGTGACACCCCGGGGGGCTCTGGGGCCAACGTCCTGACTTTC.

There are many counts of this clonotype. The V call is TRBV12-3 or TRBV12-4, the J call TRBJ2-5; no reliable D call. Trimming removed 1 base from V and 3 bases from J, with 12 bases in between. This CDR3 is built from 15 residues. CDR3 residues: CASSLVGPAKETQYF. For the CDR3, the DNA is TGTGCCAGCAGTTTAGTTGGGCCAGCAAAAGAGACCCAGTACTTC.

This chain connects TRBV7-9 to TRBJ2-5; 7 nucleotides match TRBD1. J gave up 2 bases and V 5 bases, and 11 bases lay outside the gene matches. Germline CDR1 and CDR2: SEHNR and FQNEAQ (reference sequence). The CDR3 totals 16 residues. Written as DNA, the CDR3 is TGTGCCAGCAGCCTCCGTTGGGACAGAACTCAAGAGACCCAGTACTTC. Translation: CASSLRWDRTQETQYF.